The 24 T cell receptor beta chains below all came from one sample that was sequenced in a study of blood T cell repertoires in COVID-19. TCRdb's copy holds only in-frame clones and misses some; the assay was immunoSEQ multiplex PCR. Among roughly 220,000 clones listed, approximately 90% were seen once. The sample was PBMCs or T cells enriched from blood (not recorded which). The source of these receptors is a woman in her 40s with acute COVID-19.

The chain joins TRBV7-2 to TRBJ2-7; D gene uncertain. The germline V gene encodes CDR1 SGHTA and CDR2 FQGNSA. V was pared by 1 base and J by 1 base, with 8 bases between. This CDR3 spans 14 amino acids. The CDR3 DNA reads TGTGCCAGCAGCTTAGACGGTACTTCCTACGAGCAGTACTTC. It codes for CASSLDGTSYEQYF.

The V call is TRBV14, the J call TRBJ1-5; no definite D call. Trimming removed 0 bases from V and 6 bases from J, with 6 bases in between. In germline, CDR1 is SGHDN, CDR2 FVKESK. The CDR3 extends over 13 amino acids. The DNA of the CDR3 is TGTGCCAGCAGCCAAGATCTGCGTCAGCCCCAGCATTTT. This gives the protein CASSQDLRQPQHF.

Ten or more counts support this clone. The V gene is TRBV5-6, the J gene TRBJ1-2; D might be TRBD1 (6 bases). Trimming shortened V by 3 bases and J by 0 bases, and 18 bases separated the two germline ends. The length of the CDR3 is 17 residues. Germline CDR1 is SGHDT and CDR2 is YYEEEE. The CDR3 DNA is TGTGCCAGCAGCTCGATCCTCTCAGGGGCCACTAACTATGGCTACACCTTC. Protein: CASSSILSGATNYGYTF.

The CDR3 reads CASSIPVAGANVLTF. The CDR3 DNA sequence: TGCGCCAGCAGCATACCGGTGGCTGGGGCCAACGTCCTGACTTTC. The chain is built from TRBV5-1 and TRBJ2-6; D unclear. Trimming removed 4 bases from V and 2 bases from J, with 10 bases in between. This CDR3 is 15 amino acids long. The germline gives CDR1 SGHRS, CDR2 YFSETQ.

The V call is TRBV25-1, the J call TRBJ1-1, with 7 nucleotides matching TRBD1. The CDR3 consists of 14 residues. Looked up from germline, CDR1 is MGHDK and CDR2 is SYGVNS. The junction had 5 bases not matched to a gene; V was cut back by 2 bases and J by 5 bases. Here the CDR3 reads CASSERDSWTEAFF. In DNA, the CDR3 is TGTGCCAGCAGTGAAAGGGACAGTTGGACTGAAGCTTTCTTT.

This clone was observed a single time. The chain employs TRBV7-9 and TRBJ2-1; a possible D gene is TRBD2 (5 bases). Germline CDR1 is SEHNR and CDR2 is FQNEAQ (reference sequence). Trimming removed 5 bases from V and 5 bases from J, with 10 bases in between. There are 13 residues in the CDR3. This CDR3 reads CASSTGNNNEQFF. The CDR3 DNA is TGTGCCAGCAGCACCGGGAACAACAATGAGCAGTTCTTC.

The chain combines TRBV3-1 (or the pseudogene TRBV3-2) with TRBJ2-1; D might be TRBD2 (6 bases). V dropped 3 bases and J dropped 15 bases, with 21 bases sitting between them. The CDR3 sequence is 14 residues long. Germline V lookup: CDR1 LGHDT, CDR2 YNNKEL (reference sequence). The CDR3 DNA follows: TGTGCCAGCAGCCAGGTCACCGCCAGCGGGCCCAGGTTCTTC. Translating gives CASSQVTASGPRFF.

The rearrangement uses TRBV6-5 and TRBJ2-6; D is undetermined. Germline CDR1 reads MNHEY; CDR2 reads SVGAGI. The length of the CDR3 is 16 residues. V lost 3 bases and J lost 2, with 11 bases in between. CDR3 DNA: TGTGCCAGCAGTTATAGTACGTTCACTGGGGCCAACGTCCTGACTTTC. Translation gives CASSYSTFTGANVLTF.

J is TRBJ2-3 and V is TRBV19, with D maybe TRBD2 (5 bases). Trimming left V 1 base short and J 0 bases short, with 11 bases between. The CDR3 runs 16 residues. Looked up from germline, CDR1 is LNHDA and CDR2 is SQIVND (reference sequence). The CDR3 DNA reads TGTGCCAGTAGTATAGGGGGAGTTGGGAGCACAGATACGCAGTATTTT. It codes for CASSIGGVGSTDTQYF.

The chain links TRBV3-1 (or the pseudogene TRBV3-2) to TRBJ2-1, with 12 bases matching TRBD2. CDR3 length: 15 residues. The V gene end was trimmed by 2 bases and the J gene end by 6 bases; junction bases not matched to a gene: 2. Germline loops: CDR1 LGHDT, CDR2 YNNKEL (reference sequence). The CDR3, as DNA: TGTGCCAGCAGCCAACAACTAGCGGGGGGCAATGAGCAGTTCTTC. Encoded protein: CASSQQLAGGNEQFF.

The rearrangement uses TRBV18 and TRBJ1-6; D is ambiguous. Germline-derived CDR1 and CDR2 are KGHSH and LQKENI. The CDR3 sequence is 14 residues long. Trimming shortened V by 2 bases and J by 6 bases, and 8 bases separated the two germline ends. DNA for the CDR3: TGTGCCAGCTCACCAGGGCAGCTTAATTCACCCCTCCACTTT. Translation: CASSPGQLNSPLHF. The variable domain in full, with the rest retrieved from reference TRBV18 and TRBJ1-6, is NAGVMQNPRHLVRRRGQEARLRCSPMKGHSHVYWYRQLPEEGLKFMVYLQKENIIDESGMPKERFSAEFPKEGPSILRIQQVVRGDSAAYFCASSPGQLNSPLHFGNGTRLTVT.

This rearrangement joins TRBV27 to TRBJ2-2; 8 nucleotides align to TRBD2. After removal of 7 bases from V and 4 bases from J, the junction contained 8 bases not matched to a gene. The germline V gene encodes CDR1 MNHEY and CDR2 SMNVEV (reference sequence). This CDR3 is 15 amino acids long. CDR3 in DNA: TGTGCCAGCAAGCCCGGGGGGGCGGGCACCGGGGAGCTGTTTTTT. It encodes CASKPGGAGTGELFF.

The chain uses TRBV25-1 and TRBJ2-3; D is perhaps TRBD2 (8 bases). Germline lookup yields CDR1 MGHDK and CDR2 SYGVNS. The length of the CDR3 is 17 residues. V was clipped by 3 bases and J by 2 bases, with 18 bases between them. The CDR3 sequence is CASSEPGGGNNTDTQYF. In nucleotides, the CDR3 is TGTGCCAGCAGTGAGCCGGGAGGGGGCAACAACACAGATACGCAGTATTTT.

With respect to this clone: Other DNA sequences of this sample code for an identical CDR3. J is TRBJ1-1 and V is TRBV30; D is ambiguous. V was pared by 0 bases and J by 5 bases, with 7 bases between. The CDR3 runs 12 residues. Germline V lookup: CDR1 GTSNPN, CDR2 SVGIG (reference sequence). As DNA, the CDR3 is TGTGCCTGGAGTGTACGGGGAACTGAAGCTTTCTTT. Translating gives CAWSVRGTEAFF. Full variable domain (outside the CDR3, taken from reference TRBV30 and TRBJ1-1): SQTIHQWPATLVQPVGSPLSLECTVEGTSNPNLYWYRQAAGRGLQLLFYSVGIGQISSEVPQNLSASRPQDRQFILSSKKLLLSDSGFYLCAWSVRGTEAFFGQGTRLTVV.

The rearrangement links TRBV19 to TRBJ2-2; 9 bases line up with TRBD2. Germline V gene sequence: CDR1 LNHDA, CDR2 SQIVND (reference sequence). This CDR3 spans 15 amino acids. The trim removed 10 bases at V and 1 base at J, leaving 7 bases unmatched. The CDR3: CATVPSGVNTGELFF. CDR3 in DNA: TGTGCCACCGTTCCTAGCGGGGTGAACACCGGGGAGCTGTTTTTT.

This clone was detected a few times. The V gene is TRBV5-1, the J gene TRBJ2-7; D perhaps matches TRBD2 (7 bases). Trimming took off 0 bases at V and 10 bases at J, with 20 bases between the two ends. Germline-derived CDR1 and CDR2 are SGHRS and YFSETQ. The CDR3 covers 15 residues. The CDR3 is CASSLDAGAPRLQYV. The CDR3 nucleotides read TGCGCCAGCAGCTTGGATGCGGGGGCGCCCCGTTTACAGTACGTC.

This chain joins TRBV6-5 and TRBJ2-1, with 10 bases identical to TRBD1. Germline CDR1 reads MNHEY; CDR2 reads SVGAGI. The trim removed 3 bases at V and 7 bases at J, leaving 6 bases unmatched. The length of the CDR3 is 15 residues. CDR3 DNA sequence: TGTGCCAGCAGTTATTCCCGGGACAGGGGTAATGAGCAGTTCTTC. Amino acids: CASSYSRDRGNEQFF.

The CDR3 loop is CASSVVPGVDEQYF. The DNA for the CDR3 is TGTGCCAGCAGCGTAGTGCCAGGGGTCGACGAGCAGTACTTC. The chain recombines TRBV9 with TRBJ2-7, with D tentatively TRBD1 (6 bases). The CDR3 length is 14 residues. The V and J ends lost 0 bases and 5 bases respectively, with 12 bases between them. Germline lookup yields CDR1 SGDLS and CDR2 YYNGEE.

V usage is TRBV6-5 and J usage is TRBJ1-2; TRBD1 is a possible D gene (6 bases). V was trimmed by 2 bases and J by 4 bases, leaving 14 bases between them. The V gene's germline CDR1 is MNHEY and CDR2 SVGAGI. The CDR3 contains 15 residues. In nucleotides, the CDR3 is TGTGCCAGCAGTTACCGAGTTACAGGGCCCTATGGCTACACCTTC. This gives the protein CASSYRVTGPYGYTF.

The chain joins TRBV28 to TRBJ1-1, with D perhaps matching TRBD1 (5 bases). Germline V gene data show CDR1 as MDHEN and CDR2 as SYDVKM. CDR3 length equals 15 residues. The V end lost 3 bases, the J end lost 0 bases, and 11 bases lay between the germline ends. The CDR3 coding sequence is TGTGCCAGCAGTTTGCGGGGGGTGATGAACACTGAAGCTTTCTTT. Protein product: CASSLRGVMNTEAFF.

The chain couples TRBV10-1 to TRBJ2-5; D is perhaps TRBD1 (6 bases). Trimming cost V 3 bases and J 5 bases, with 16 bases left between them. This CDR3 is 15 amino acids long. Germline V lookup: CDR1 WNHNN, CDR2 SYGVQD (reference sequence). CDR3 residues: CASSDNAGAPETQYF. CDR3 in DNA: TGCGCCAGCAGTGACAACGCAGGGGCCCCGGAGACCCAGTACTTC.

This clone was picked up a small number of times. V is TRBV6-5 and J is TRBJ1-1, with unresolved D. In germline, CDR1 is MNHEY, CDR2 SVGAGI. Trimming shortened V by 5 bases and J by 4 bases, and 17 bases separated the two germline ends. CDR3 length: 15 residues. CDR3 in DNA: TGTGCCAGCAGTATATGGTCGGACGCGGGCACTGAAGCTTTCTTT. Translation gives CASSIWSDAGTEAFF.

A few counts support this clone. This chain links TRBV4-1 with TRBJ1-2; 9 bases are a match to TRBD1. The CDR3 is 18 residues long. V lost 5 bases to trimming and J lost 6 bases; unmatched junction nucleotides: 19. Germline V gene data show CDR1 as MGHRA and CDR2 as YSYEKL. DNA of the CDR3: TGCGCCAGCAGCGAAACCTCCGGGACAGGGTTTTCTCGGGATGGCTACACCTTC. Its protein is CASSETSGTGFSRDGYTF.

The V gene is TRBV5-5, the J gene TRBJ1-2; D might be TRBD1 (6 bases). Germline CDR1 reads SGHKS; CDR2 reads YYEKEE (reference sequence). The CDR3 is made up of 15 amino acids. The V end was cut by 5 bases, the J end by 4 bases, with 18 bases between. Written as DNA, the CDR3 is TGTGCCAGCAGTAACCCAGGGGTCGGTATCTATGGCTACACCTTC. It codes for CASSNPGVGIYGYTF.